This TCR beta chain derives from a study of identical twins. Study-wide results and caveats: Reduced insertions were recorded for abundant cord blood beta clonotypes, with no such pattern in memory repertoires.

A word on this clonotype: The antigen is unknown.

Template switching introduced a universal primer site, and the cDNA bore unique molecular identifiers. TCRdb recomputed calls from the 5' RACE reads with MiXCR, one row per CDR3 protein. The table includes under 1 million distinct CDR3 sequences, 9% to 15% detected once. CDR3 size: 17 residues. V was trimmed by 0 bases and J by 0 bases, leaving 12 bases between them. The germline V gene has CDR1 MGHRA and CDR2 YSYEKL. The sample also formed part of further work on yellow fever vaccine responses in identical twins.

Sequencing used PBMCs. The source is a woman between 18 and 29 years old in good health. The rearrangement uses TRBV4-1 and TRBJ1-5, with TRBD1 as a possible D gene (6 bases). CDR3 sequence: CASSQEDSASSNQPQHF. The DNA for the CDR3 is TGCGCCAGCAGCCAAGAGGACAGTGCCTCTAGCAATCAGCCCCAGCATTTT.